This TCR beta chain was found in a study of neurological immune-mediated disorders. Whole-study findings and limits: Phylogenetic analysis grouped 18 of 34 multiple sclerosis patients' repertoires together, suggesting a possible repertoire signature.

Per the germline V gene, CDR1 is DFQATT and CDR2 is SNEGSKA (reference sequence). Trimming removed 5 bases at V and 0 bases at J, with 7 bases between. This CDR3 has 12 amino acids. One entry per CDR3 protein, called by TCRdb with MiXCR from the 5' RACE reads. The sample yields 110,000 or so distinct CDR3 sequences, roughly 3.1% seen once. This clonotype was seen at least ten times. Its antigen is undetermined. The sequence was obtained from a young woman with multiple sclerosis. This rearrangement joins TRBV20-1 to TRBJ1-2; no firm D call. The sequenced material came from PBMCs. CDR3 sequence reads: CSALQANYGYTF. The CDR3 coding sequence is TGCAGTGCTTTGCAGGCTAACTATGGCTACACCTTC.